This entry is about one T cell receptor (beta chain). As yet, its antigen is unknown. The table came from immunoSEQ multiplex PCR; TCRdb's copy has only in-frame clones and leaves some out. The sample has about 51,000 clones; 89% are singletons. The data belong to a study of graft-versus-host responses after intestinal transplantation. Study details: Each recipient received a multivisceral, liver-intestinal, or isolated intestinal graft.

This CDR3 spans 15 amino acids. Per the germline V gene, CDR1 is SGHTA and CDR2 is FQGNSA. The J segment lost 6 bases and the V segment lost 4 bases, leaving 3 bases of the junction unmatched. General observations from the study: In patients with graft-donor T cell macrochimerism, allograft graft-versus-host to host-versus-graft clonal ratios were high.

The chain recombines TRBV7-2 with TRBJ2-1, with 13 bases identical to TRBD2. The clonotype comes from a human donor who was the organ donor for an intestinal transplant. Here the sequenced sample was unstimulated CD4+ T cells sorted from spleen or lymph node cells, taken before transplant. CDR3: CASSSRTSGSNEQFF. CDR3 nucleotide sequence: TGTGCCAGCAGCTCTCGGACTAGCGGGAGCAATGAGCAGTTCTTC.